This record looks at one T cell receptor (beta chain) sequence and its context. As yet, its antigen is unknown. The junction differs from germline at one of its ends, possibly a read error. TCRdb redid the calling of the 5' RACE reads with MiXCR, one entry per CDR3 protein. The sample holds hundreds of thousands of distinct CDR3 sequences, roughly 18% seen once. This specimen belongs to a study of CD8 T cells in ankylosing spondylitis. Findings and caveats of the study: Typical of ankylosing spondylitis blood, it appeared, was a TCR beta motif of eight highly homologous variants.

The CDR3 totals 15 residues. In germline, CDR1 is DFQATT, CDR2 SNEGSKA (reference sequence). Material for sequencing was blood, either unsorted or a sorted T cell fraction (not recorded which). The chain joins TRBV20-1 to TRBJ2-3; the D gene is possibly TRBD2 (5 bases). This TCR derives from a male donor with ankylosing spondylitis. The CDR3 reads CCARDPGSGTDTQYF. In DNA form, the CDR3 reads TGCTGTGCTAGAGATCCGGGGTCGGGCACAGATACGCAGTATTTT.